This TCR beta chain was sequenced during a study of T cells after yellow fever vaccination. CDR3 length: 15 amino acids. V was cut by 0 bases and J by 4 bases, with 11 bases left in between. Looked up from germline, CDR1 is LGHNA and CDR2 is YSLEER. MiXCR was run by TCRdb on the 5' RACE reads, yielding one entry per CDR3 protein. The data show roughly 70,000 distinct CDR3 sequences, 7.7% seen once. This clonotype came up many times. The source was CD8+ T cells sorted from PBMCs, collected on the day of the yellow fever booster vaccination. This TCR derives from a man in his thirties or forties who received the YFV17D yellow fever vaccine. The genes are TRBV4-3 and TRBJ2-3, with no clear D. The CDR3 reads CASSQDGTLADTQYF. The CDR3 coding sequence is TGCGCCAGCAGCCAAGATGGCACCCTCGCAGATACGCAGTATTTT.